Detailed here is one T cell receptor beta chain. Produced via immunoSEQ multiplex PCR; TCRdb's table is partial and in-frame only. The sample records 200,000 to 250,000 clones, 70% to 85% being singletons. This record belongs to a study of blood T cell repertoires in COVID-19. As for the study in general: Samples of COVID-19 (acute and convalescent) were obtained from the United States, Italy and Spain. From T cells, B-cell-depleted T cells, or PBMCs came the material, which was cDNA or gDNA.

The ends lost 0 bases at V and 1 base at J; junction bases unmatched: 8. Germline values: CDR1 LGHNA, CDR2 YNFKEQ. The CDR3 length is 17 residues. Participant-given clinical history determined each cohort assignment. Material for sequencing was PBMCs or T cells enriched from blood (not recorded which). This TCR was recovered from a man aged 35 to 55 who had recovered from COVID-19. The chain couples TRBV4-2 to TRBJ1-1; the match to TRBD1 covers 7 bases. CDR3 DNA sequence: TGTGCCAGCAGCCAAGAATCCTTAGGACAGGAGAACACTGAAGCTTTCTTT. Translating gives CASSQESLGQENTEAFF.